A single sample gave rise to the 28 T cell receptor beta chains below, sequenced in a study of human T cells and chemical hapten exposure. TCRdb reprocessed the RACE reads via MiXCR and lists one record per CDR3 protein. The sample contains tens of thousands of distinct CDR3 sequences, approximately 11% of which appear only once. Time point in this sample: patch test 1, 2 weeks after DPC sensitization. The treatment: therapeutic diphenylcyclopropenone sensitization with weekly scalp DPC. Extraction of total RNA was performed on unfractionated whole blood. The material sequenced was whole blood, taken in connection with sensitization to the hapten diphenylcyclopropenone (DPC). The receptors derive from a middle-aged woman with alopecia areata. Some clones in this sample may be carry-over from other donors' samples.

The chain couples TRBV29-1 to TRBJ2-6; D is unresolved. V lost 4 bases to trimming and J lost 0 bases, with 7 bases between them. This CDR3 comprises 14 residues. CDR1 SQVTM and CDR2 ANQGSEA come from the germline V gene. The CDR3 reads CSVALNSGANVLTF. CDR3 DNA sequence: TGCAGCGTTGCCCTCAACTCTGGGGCCAACGTCCTGACTTTC.

In this sample, this clonotype turned up many times. The chain is built from TRBV7-3 and TRBJ1-1; a possible D gene is TRBD1 (5 bases). The germline V and J ends were trimmed by 5 bases and 2 bases, with 9 bases remaining between them. There are 13 residues in the CDR3. Germline CDR1 SGHTA, CDR2 FQGTGA. In nucleotides, the CDR3 is TGTGCCAGCAGCCTCCAGGGCAACACTGAAGCTTTCTTT. Translated, it gives CASSLQGNTEAFF.

J is TRBJ2-6 and V is TRBV7-2; D is unclear. The CDR3 totals 15 residues. V gave up 4 bases and J gave up 2 bases, with 9 bases separating them. CDR1 SGHTA and CDR2 FQGNSA come from the germline V gene. CDR3 bases: TGTGCCAGCAGCTCGCCTCTCCCTGGGGCCAACGTCCTGACTTTC. It encodes CASSSPLPGANVLTF.

This clonotype was counted only a few times. V usage is TRBV7-8 and J usage is TRBJ2-1; D may be TRBD2 (5 bases). From germline, CDR1 is SGHVS and CDR2 FQNEAQ. The CDR3 spans 16 residues. Trimming removed 2 bases at V and 5 bases at J, with 16 bases between. Here the CDR3 DNA reads TGTGCCAGCAGCTTATCGGGGTTCAGGACCCACAATGAGCAGTTCTTC. Translated: CASSLSGFRTHNEQFF.

In its sample, this clonotype was seen many times. The chain is built from TRBV29-1 and TRBJ1-1; D is ambiguous. Germline V gives CDR1 SQVTM, CDR2 ANQGSEA. The V gene lost 6 bases and the J gene lost 2 bases, with 13 bases spanning the gap. The CDR3 consists of 13 residues. The chain's CDR3 is CSVSRVLNTEAFF. In DNA, the CDR3 is TGCAGCGTCTCGAGGGTCCTAAACACTGAAGCTTTCTTT. Based on the CDR3 plus reference TRBV29-1 and TRBJ1-1, the full variable domain is SAVISQKPSRDICQRGTSLTIQCQVDSQVTMMFWYRQQPGQSLTLIATANQGSEATYESGFVIDKFPISRPNLTFSTLTVSNMSPEDSSIYLCSVSRVLNTEAFFGQGTRLTVV.

This clonotype has a handful of counts. The rearrangement links TRBV20-1 to TRBJ2-4, with unresolved D. The ends were cut back, 0 bases at V and 0 bases at J, with 12 bases in the middle. This CDR3 contains 16 residues. In germline, CDR1 is DFQATT, CDR2 SNEGSKA (reference sequence). The DNA of the CDR3 is TGCAGTGCTAGAGATGGGCAGAGCCTAGCCAAAAACATTCAGTACTTC. It encodes CSARDGQSLAKNIQYF.

In this sample, this clonotype turned up many times. The gene calls are TRBV12-3 or TRBV12-4 and TRBJ1-1, with a possible D match to TRBD1 (5 bases). The CDR3 extends over 15 amino acids. V was pared by 3 bases and J by 6 bases, with 17 bases between. DNA for the CDR3: TGTGCCAGCAGTTTGGCGGGAGGGGTCGTGGCTGAAGCTTTCTTT. Its translation is CASSLAGGVVAEAFF.

The rearrangement joins TRBV7-9 to TRBJ2-7, with D perhaps TRBD1 (5 bases). Trimming shortened V by 4 bases and J by 7 bases, and 14 bases separated the two germline ends. The germline V gene has CDR1 SEHNR and CDR2 FQNEAQ (reference sequence). The CDR3 extends over 13 amino acids. CDR3 region: CASSSLGAREQYF. CDR3 DNA: TGTGCCAGCAGCTCTTTAGGGGCTCGTGAGCAGTACTTC.

The CDR3, as DNA: TGTGCCAGCAGCTTAGAGGCGTCAGGTGTACTGGGCTACACCTTC. Translation: CASSLEASGVLGYTF. V is TRBV7-9 and J is TRBJ1-2, with D uncertain. Germline V gene lookup returns CDR1 SEHNR and CDR2 FQNEAQ (reference sequence). CDR3 size: 15 residues. The V gene lost 1 base and the J gene lost 8 bases, with 17 bases spanning the gap.

The chain joins TRBV4-2 to TRBJ2-3; D is perhaps TRBD2 (7 bases). CDR1 LGHNA and CDR2 YNFKEQ come from the germline V gene. Trimming cost V 4 bases and J 6 bases, with 17 bases left between them. CDR3 size: 15 residues. The CDR3 protein is CASSPHEGGADTQYF. CDR3 DNA: TGTGCCAGCAGCCCCCATGAGGGGGGGGCCGATACGCAGTATTTT.

There are a few counts of this clonotype. The chain links TRBV20-1 to TRBJ1-5; D may be TRBD1 (6 bases). The CDR3 loop spans 14 amino acids. Germline V lookup: CDR1 DFQATT, CDR2 SNEGSKA (reference sequence). Trimming stripped 6 bases from V and 9 bases from J, with 21 bases between. The CDR3 DNA reads TGCAGTGCAATGCAGGGGCACCAAGGTCGGCCCCAGCATTTT. Residues: CSAMQGHQGRPQHF.

The chain carries TRBV2 and TRBJ1-1; 8 nucleotides agree with TRBD1. The V segment lost 8 bases and the J segment 3 bases; nucleotides outside the gene matches: 5. Germline V lookup: CDR1 SNHLY, CDR2 FYNNEI. The CDR3 loop spans 13 amino acids. The CDR3, as DNA: TGTGCCAGCCTACCGGACAGGGACACTGAAGCTTTCTTT. Its translation: CASLPDRDTEAFF.

This clonotype was found many times. The V call is TRBV2, the J call TRBJ2-1, with TRBD2 matching 9 bases. The germline CDR1 and CDR2 sequences are SNHLY and FYNNEI. V was clipped by 6 bases and J by 3 bases; unmatched bases: 6. CDR3 length: 15 amino acids. CDR3 sequence reads: CASSLSGGNYNEQFF. Here the CDR3 DNA reads TGTGCCAGCAGCCTTAGCGGGGGTAACTACAATGAGCAGTTCTTC.

The table lists this clonotype with a few counts. This chain connects TRBV11-2 to TRBJ1-4; D not certain. The CDR3 runs to 14 residues. Trimming cost V 4 bases and J 5 bases, with 11 bases left between them. Germline V CDR1 and CDR2: SGHAT, FQNNGV. In DNA form, the CDR3 reads TGTGCCAGCAGCTCCGGGCTGGGGAATGAAAAACTGTTTTTT. This gives the protein CASSSGLGNEKLFF.

This clonotype was counted only a few times. The rearrangement joins TRBV3-1 to TRBJ1-1; 8 nucleotides agree with TRBD1. Germline CDR1 reads LGHDT; CDR2 reads YNNKEL (reference sequence). The CDR3 covers 15 residues. With V trimmed by 1 base and J by 4 bases, 5 bases remained unmatched. The CDR3 DNA is TGTGCCAGCAGCCAAGGGTTTACAGGGGGCACTGAAGCTTTCTTT. Translating it yields CASSQGFTGGTEAFF.

This chain links TRBV7-9 with TRBJ2-2; 7 nucleotides match TRBD1. The J segment lost 0 bases and the V segment lost 8 bases, leaving 9 bases of the junction unmatched. In germline, CDR1 is SEHNR, CDR2 FQNEAQ (reference sequence). This CDR3 spans 16 amino acids. The CDR3 DNA follows: TGTGCCAGCCCCGAGGGGGCCGCCTCGAACACCGGGGAGCTGTTTTTT. Amino acids: CASPEGAASNTGELFF.

This clonotype has just a few counts. The chain couples TRBV7-6 to TRBJ2-7, with 10 bases identical to TRBD2. This CDR3 spans 17 amino acids. V trimming: 4 bases; J trimming: 2 bases; junction bases outside the gene matches: 11. Germline CDR1 and CDR2: SGHVS and FNYEAQ. The CDR3 DNA reads TGTGCCAGCAGCTCGCCTTTCGCTAGCGGGAGTACCTACGAGCAGTACTTC. This gives the protein CASSSPFASGSTYEQYF.

The chain has TRBV12-3 or TRBV12-4 and TRBJ2-1; 9 bases match TRBD1. Trimming at V came to 5 bases and at J to 3 bases, leaving 5 bases not matched to a gene. The CDR3 extends over 15 amino acids. The CDR3 spells CASSPRDRVYNEQFF. The CDR3 bases are TGTGCCAGCAGTCCCCGGGACAGGGTCTACAATGAGCAGTTCTTC.

The chain is built from TRBV11-2 and TRBJ2-3; 9 nucleotides agree with TRBD1. The CDR3 is made up of 14 amino acids. CDR1 and CDR2 from the germline V gene are SGHAT and FQNNGV. Trimming cost V 6 bases and J 4 bases; bases outside gene matches: 5. The DNA for the CDR3 is TGTGCCAGCAGACCGACAGGGGGATCAGATACGCAGTATTTT. It translates to CASRPTGGSDTQYF.

Many counts were recorded for this clonotype. V gene TRBV7-2 combines with J gene TRBJ2-3; D is uncertain. Germline-derived CDR1 and CDR2 are SGHTA and FQGNSA. The V end lost 0 bases, the J end lost 5 bases, and 6 bases lay between the germline ends. The CDR3 contains 13 residues. The CDR3, as DNA: TGTGCCAGCAGCTTAGCCATCAGAGATACGCAGTATTTT. This encodes CASSLAIRDTQYF.

This rearrangement joins TRBV28 to TRBJ2-2; no firm D call. The CDR3 loop spans 12 amino acids. V shed 5 bases and J shed 1 base, with 2 bases lying between them. Germline V lookup: CDR1 MDHEN, CDR2 SYDVKM. The CDR3 coding sequence is TGTGCCAGCAGTCGGAACACCGGGGAGCTGTTTTTT. Translating it yields CASSRNTGELFF.

In its sample, this clonotype was seen a few times. The gene calls are TRBV28 and TRBJ2-1; unclear D gene. Trimming removed 3 bases at V and 0 bases at J, with 9 bases between. Germline V lookup: CDR1 MDHEN, CDR2 SYDVKM. The CDR3 contains 15 residues. CDR3 DNA sequence: TGTGCCAGCAGTTTCTTTCCTACCTCCTACAATGAGCAGTTCTTC. It yields the protein CASSFFPTSYNEQFF.

The rearrangement uses TRBV11-2 and TRBJ1-2, with TRBD1 matching 10 bases. Germline loops: CDR1 SGHAT, CDR2 FQNNGV. J gave up 5 bases and V 5 bases, and 5 bases lay outside the gene matches. The CDR3 runs to 14 residues. DNA for the CDR3: TGTGCCAGCAGCCCGACAGGGGGCGGTTATGGCTACACCTTC. It translates to CASSPTGGGYGYTF.

This clonotype was seen ten or more times. The chain recombines TRBV29-1 with TRBJ2-3; 11 bases fit TRBD2. The V and J ends lost 7 bases and 4 bases, in that order; junction bases with no gene match: 10. From germline, CDR1 is SQVTM and CDR2 ANQGSEA. CDR3 length: 15 residues. The CDR3 DNA is TGCAGCGGGGCGCTACTAGCGGGAGCCTCAGATACGCAGTATTTT. Translated, it gives CSGALLAGASDTQYF.

The V gene is TRBV28, the J gene TRBJ2-3; D unclear. This CDR3 region has 11 residues. Germline V gene lookup returns CDR1 MDHEN and CDR2 SYDVKM. Trimming removed 5 bases from V and 5 bases from J, with 5 bases in between. The CDR3 DNA reads TGTGCCAGCAGTGCCTTAGATACGCAGTATTTT. Its protein product is CASSALDTQYF.

This clonotype was counted ten times or more. J is TRBJ2-5 and V is TRBV10-3, with 11 bases identical to TRBD2. The CDR3 is 16 residues long. Trimming at V came to 3 bases and at J to 3 bases, leaving 6 bases not matched to a gene. CDR1 ENHRY and CDR2 SYGVKD come from the germline V gene. The CDR3 nucleotides read TGTGCCATCAGTGAACGTCTAGCGGGGGGCGAAGAGACCCAGTACTTC. It codes for CAISERLAGGEETQYF.

In this sample, this clonotype turned up many times. V and J are TRBV28 and TRBJ1-3; 10 nucleotides match TRBD1. Losses at the gene ends were 6 bases for V and 0 bases for J; bases not matched to a gene: 11. This CDR3 spans 18 amino acids. CDR1 and CDR2 (germline): MDHEN, SYDVKM. For the CDR3, the DNA is TGTGCCAGCAGCACCCGGGACAGGGGCTATTTCTCTGGAAACACCATATATTTT. Encoded protein: CASSTRDRGYFSGNTIYF.

This clonotype was counted many times. The V gene is TRBV28, the J gene TRBJ1-2, with D maybe TRBD1 (5 bases). Germline V CDR1 and CDR2: MDHEN, SYDVKM. The CDR3 contains 11 residues. Trimming cost V 8 bases and J 7 bases, with 11 bases left between them. Written as DNA, the CDR3 is TGTGCCAGCGGGGGAATGTCTGGCTACACCTTC. This sequence encodes CASGGMSGYTF.